The rows below give T cell receptor beta chains drawn from one sample of a study of blood T cell repertoires in COVID-19. Clones were read by immunoSEQ multiplex PCR, and TCRdb kept only the in-frame ones, dropping some. The table lists 120,000 to 150,000 clones, more than 75% of them singletons, with roughly 15% in the top ten. Sequenced sample: peripheral blood. These receptors all come from a human donor with acute or convalescent COVID-19. The donor label of this sample is uncertain. Both conserved end residues are part of each CDR3. D genes are given only for firm matches. Where a row states a size, it is once, few, many or the class of an expanded clone; other rows omit it.

>-|TRBD1|TRBJ1-1|TRBV5-4
CASSPGQGAGNTEAFF
TGTGCCAGCAGCCCCGGACAGGGGGCAGGGAACACTGAAGCTTTCTTT
>-|TRBD1|TRBJ2-3|TRBV14
CASSQLAGTGPTDTQYF
TGTGCCAGCAGCCAGCTAGCCGGGACAGGGCCCACGGATACGCAGTATTTT
>many|TRBD2|TRBJ2-1|TRBV30
CAWSTPSGGASEQFF
TGTGCCTGGAGTACCCCTAGCGGGGGGGCAAGTGAGCAGTTCTTC
>-|TRBD2|TRBJ2-1|TRBV6-5
CASRYPSGVVGEQFF
TGTGCCAGCAGGTATCCCAGCGGGGTCGTCGGTGAGCAGTTCTTC
>-|-|TRBJ2-3|TRBV5-1
CASSLAGDHADTQYF
TGCGCCAGCAGCTTGGCAGGGGACCACGCAGATACGCAGTATTTT
>-|TRBD1|TRBJ1-1|TRBV11-2
CASRTGQGHPEAFF
TGTGCCAGCAGAACGGGACAGGGTCATCCAGAAGCTTTCTTT
>-|TRBD2|TRBJ2-2|TRBV30
CAWSPPAGTNTGELFF
TGTGCCTGGAGTCCACCAGCGGGGACGAACACCGGGGAGCTGTTTTTT
>-|TRBD2|TRBJ2-2|TRBV7-2
CASRPLLAGANTGELFF
TGTGCCAGCAGACCGCTACTAGCGGGGGCGAACACCGGGGAGCTGTTTTTT
>-|-|TRBJ2-2|TRBV6-1
CASSAAVFLNTGELFF
TGTGCCAGCAGTGCCGCAGTCTTCCTGAACACCGGGGAGCTGTTTTTT
>-|TRBD1|TRBJ1-1|TRBV29-1
CSAREQGTMNTEAFF
TGCAGCGCCCGGGAACAGGGGACCATGAACACTGAAGCTTTCTTT
>few|TRBD1|TRBJ1-5|TRBV10-1
CASSVGTALNQPQHF
TGCGCCAGCAGTGTCGGGACAGCATTAAATCAGCCCCAGCATTTT
>-|-|TRBJ2-2|TRBV7-3
CASSLIGQYPGGELFF
TGTGCCAGCAGCCTAATTGGACAGTATCCTGGCGGGGAGCTGTTTTTT
>few|-|TRBJ1-1|TRBV6-5
CASSPTGGGDTEAFF
TGTGCCAGCAGTCCCACGGGGGGCGGGGACACTGAAGCTTTCTTT
>-|-|TRBJ1-4|TRBV9
CASSSDRGKLFF
TGTGCCAGCAGCTCGGACAGAGGAAAACTGTTTTTT
>-|TRBD2|TRBJ2-1|TRBV10-3
CAISAWGRSGGAEEQFF
TGTGCCATCAGCGCTTGGGGGCGGAGCGGGGGGGCCGAAGAGCAGTTCTTC
>-|TRBD1|TRBJ1-2|TRBV6-5
CASSLASRDSVGYTF
TGTGCCAGCAGTTTGGCCTCGAGGGACAGCGTCGGCTACACCTTC
>few|-|TRBJ1-2|TRBV29-1
CSVEVKTDGYTF
TGCAGCGTTGAAGTTAAGACAGATGGCTACACCTTC
>-|-|TRBJ1-1|TRBV29-1
CSVEEVRDTEAFF
TGCAGCGTTGAAGAGGTCAGGGACACTGAAGCTTTCTTT
>-|TRBD1|TRBJ1-5|TRBV18
CASSPPGQGPNQPQHF
TGTGCCAGCTCACCACCTGGACAGGGCCCCAATCAGCCCCAGCATTTT
>once|TRBD1|TRBJ1-5|TRBV2
CASRHKRGTGDHQPQHF
TGTGCCAGTCGGCATAAGAGGGGGACAGGGGATCATCAGCCCCAGCATTTT
>-|-|TRBJ1-2|TRBV7-8
CASSLKGVGASGRVGAHGYTF
TGTGCCAGCAGCTTAAAAGGAGTGGGCGCCTCAGGCAGGGTTGGAGCGCATGGCTACACCTTC
>-|-|TRBJ2-4|TRBV7-9
CASSFFRNGAKNIQYF
TGTGCCAGCAGCTTTTTCCGAAACGGGGCCAAAAACATTCAGTACTTC
>once|-|TRBJ1-2|TRBV7-2
CASSLGGGGQRGYTF
TGTGCCAGCAGCTTAGGAGGGGGAGGGCAGAGAGGCTACACCTTC
>-|TRBD1|TRBJ2-7|TRBV6-1
CASSERGQSYEQYF
TGTGCCAGCAGTGAAAGGGGACAGAGCTACGAGCAGTACTTC
>-|-|TRBJ1-2|TRBV30
CAWSGLSQGYGYTF
TGTGCCTGGAGTGGATTGTCCCAGGGCTATGGCTACACCTTC
>-|-|TRBJ1-1|TRBV5-1
CASSGGTLNTEAFF
TGCGCCAGCAGCGGCGGGACCTTGAACACTGAAGCTTTCTTT
>-|TRBD2|TRBJ2-1|TRBV6-5
CASTLAGDSYNEQFF
TGTGCCAGTACACTAGCGGGGGATTCCTACAATGAGCAGTTCTTC
>-|TRBD1|TRBJ1-3|TRBV18
CASSSGQGAGNTIYF
TGTGCCAGCTCATCGGGACAGGGGGCTGGAAACACCATATATTTT
>-|-|TRBJ1-4|TRBV5-1
CASSFDADSRNEKLFF
TGCGCCAGCAGCTTCGACGCGGACAGCCGGAATGAAAAACTGTTTTTT
>-|-|TRBJ2-7|TRBV15
CATSSLGGDQRQYF
TGTGCCACCAGCAGCCTAGGAGGCGATCAGCGGCAGTACTTC
>-|TRBD1|TRBJ1-6|TRBV2
CATWAGQGSSPLHF
TGTGCCACTTGGGCGGGACAGGGAAGTTCACCCCTCCACTTT
>-|TRBD1|TRBJ1-2|TRBV6-2/TRBV6-3
CASSYGVGQGRGYGYTF
TGTGCCAGCAGTTACGGGGTCGGACAGGGGAGAGGCTATGGCTACACCTTC
>-|TRBD2|TRBJ2-3|TRBV15
CATSTWTSGGTDTQYF
TGTGCCACCAGCACCTGGACTAGCGGGGGGACAGATACGCAGTATTTT
>once|TRBD1|TRBJ2-3|TRBV10-3
CAISAELRGRVTDTQYF
TGTGCCATCAGTGCGGAACTCAGGGGGAGAGTCACAGATACGCAGTATTTT
>once|-|TRBJ1-2|TRBV7-8
CASSSQNYGYTFGSGYTF
-
>-|TRBD1|TRBJ2-7|TRBV7-3
CASSSGTGAGEQYF
TGTGCCAGCAGCTCCGGGACAGGGGCGGGGGAGCAGTACTTC
>once|-|TRBJ2-6|TRBV3-1/TRBV3-2
CASSQTGYSGANVLTF
TGTGCCAGCAGCCAAACAGGCTACTCTGGGGCCAACGTCCTGACTTTC
>-|-|TRBJ2-2|TRBV7-9
CASSTYRPGELFF
TGTGCCAGCAGCACCTACCGCCCGGGGGAGCTGTTTTTT
>-|TRBD2|TRBJ2-1|TRBV13
CASSLPLAGDNEQFF
TGTGCCAGCAGCTTACCACTAGCGGGGGACAATGAGCAGTTCTTC
>-|TRBD1|TRBJ2-7|TRBV30
CAWSHRQGRYEQYF
TGTGCCTGGAGCCATCGACAGGGAAGGTACGAGCAGTACTTC
>-|-|TRBJ2-5|TRBV7-9
CASSLHREETQYF
TGTGCCAGCAGTCTACACAGGGAAGAGACCCAGTACTTC
>-|-|TRBJ1-2|TRBV25-1
CASRKAGETNGYTF
TGTGCCAGCAGGAAGGCGGGAGAGACTAATGGCTACACCTTC
>-|-|TRBJ2-5|TRBV9
CASSLGRLVQQETQYF
TGTGCCAGCAGCCTCGGGAGACTAGTTCAGCAAGAGACCCAGTACTTC
>once|-|TRBJ1-6|TRBV5-1
CASSPGQLGPPLHF
TGCGCCAGCAGCCCCGGACAGTTGGGGCCACCCCTCCACTTT